This T cell receptor (beta chain) was captured by sequencing in a study of blood T cell repertoires in COVID-19 (TCRdb year 2020). About the study as a whole: The collaborator samples originated in the United States, Italy and Spain and spanned the acute and convalescent phases of COVID-19. The dataset comprised deeply sampled blood TCRbeta repertoires from subjects exposed to, actively infected with, or recovered from COVID-19. HLA class I and class II types, where available, came from metadata supplied by the sample provider rather than from assay-based typing. The prospective study material was composed of cDNA or gDNA derived from T cells, B-cell-depleted T cells, or PBMCs. Nearly every sample came with metadata listing a de-identified subject ID, COVID-19 status, age in years and sex. The samples were drawn from two sources: the first 160 participants of the ongoing ImmuneRACE study, and over 1,000 subjects contributed by 6 global collaborators. A freely available public database, intended as a resource for researchers studying the immune response to SARS-CoV-2, is where the repertoires were released. On the study overall, not on this receptor specifically: The amount of clinical and demographic metadata varied by source and participant and was provided uncurated.

The immunoSEQ Assay, a bias-controlled multiplex PCR, was used to amplify TCRbeta CDR3 regions from genomic DNA. The original pipeline was this. Nucleated cell counts per sample were estimated from amplification of reference gene primers within the assay. To quantify the absolute abundance of each unique TCRbeta CDR3 rearrangement, sequence reads were collapsed and filtered. Productive Simpson clonality was computed per sample as the square root of Simpson's diversity index over productive rearrangements. The clones in this table, taken by TCRdb from immuneACCESS, are in-frame only. Not every clone is retained; where verified, under half of the shortfall comes from an unresolved V gene, and the cause of the rest is unknown. D and trimming were read from the DNA, whereas the V and J calls and clone size are those reported in that table. Counted in this sample were fewer than 300,000 clones; roughly 88% of them appeared once. The top ten hold 0.87% of the sample.

In the case of this clone: There is no known antigen for this receptor. One base away there is no much larger clone; base qualities are not given.

At one collaborating source in Seattle, patients were enrolled during active infection and were followed longitudinally through the course of disease. Collaborating institutions collected whole blood in K2EDTA tubes following their own protocols. For TCRbeta analysis, collaborators shipped samples as frozen whole blood, isolated PBMCs, or DNA extracted from either of those sample types. The receptor was derived from a human donor with COVID-19, enrolled during active disease. The donor label of this sample is uncertain. The sequencing input was peripheral blood.

The bases read TGTGCCAGCAGTTTGGTAACGGGACAGTTCACAGATACGCAGTATTTT. Its coded protein is CASSLVTGQFTDTQYF. The chain was built from TRBV28 and TRBJ2-3, with 7 bases in between that match TRBD1. Clipping removes 3 bases from V and 2 bases from J, with 8 as the unmatched junction base count. CDR1 and CDR2 were assigned from the germline V gene as MDHEN and SYDVKM. The CDR3 covers 16 residues, taking in both the cysteine and the phenylalanine. Only the CDR3 DNA is retained, 48 bases long and in frame from the first base. The CDR3, completed at both ends by the reference TRBV28 and TRBJ2-3 genes, gives the full variable domain DVKVTQSSRYLVKRTGEKVFLECVQDMDHENMFWYRQDPGLGLRLIYFSYDVKMKEKGDIPEGYSVSREKKERFSLILESASTNQTSMYLCASSLVTGQFTDTQYFGPGTRLTVL.